This TCR beta chain was obtained from a study of CD8+ T cells in alopecia areata. Stated treatment: oral pan-JAK inhibitor, 5-10 mg twice daily. T lymphocytes (CD4+ and CD8+) were sorted from PBMCs. RNA was extracted and reverse transcribed into cDNA as the sequencing template. Measured with immunoSEQ multiplex PCR; TCRdb has only the in-frame clones, and not every one. The profile shows more than 90,000 clones, 50% to 60% of them singletons. Details on this clone: The antigen remains undetermined.

General study points: Tissue-resident alphabeta T cells belonging to normal skin likewise get sequenced within scalp specimens. Tofacitinib yielded significantly lower scalp clonality and fewer expanded CD8+ clones among the top 100. Normal scalp had lower clonality than lesional scalp, with alopecia totalis/universalis lesions showing this most strongly.

With 0 bases clipped from V and 6 bases from J, the junction kept 6 bases outside the gene matches. Germline V gene data show CDR1 as SGHDT and CDR2 as YYEEEE. The CDR3 contains 14 residues. The sample consisted of CD8+ T cells sorted from blood, taken at approximately week 55, from a patient treated with tofacitinib. The rearrangement uses TRBV5-6 and TRBJ2-7, with 7 bases matching TRBD1. The TCR was taken from a human donor with alopecia areata. The CDR3 DNA sequence: TGTGCCAGCAGCTTGGGACAGGGAACCGCCGAGCAGTACTTC. Translating gives CASSLGQGTAEQYF.